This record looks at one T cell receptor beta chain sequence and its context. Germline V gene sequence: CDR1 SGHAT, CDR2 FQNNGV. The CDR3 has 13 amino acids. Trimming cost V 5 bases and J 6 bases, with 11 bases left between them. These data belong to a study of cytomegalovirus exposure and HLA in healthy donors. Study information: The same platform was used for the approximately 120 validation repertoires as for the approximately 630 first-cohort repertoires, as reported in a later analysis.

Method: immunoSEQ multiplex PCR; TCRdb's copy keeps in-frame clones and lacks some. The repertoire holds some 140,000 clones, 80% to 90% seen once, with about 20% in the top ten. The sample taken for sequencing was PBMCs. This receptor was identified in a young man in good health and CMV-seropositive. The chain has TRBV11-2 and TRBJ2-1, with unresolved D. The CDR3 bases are TGTGCCAGCAGCCTATCACCAGGCAATGAGCAGTTCTTC. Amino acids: CASSLSPGNEQFF.